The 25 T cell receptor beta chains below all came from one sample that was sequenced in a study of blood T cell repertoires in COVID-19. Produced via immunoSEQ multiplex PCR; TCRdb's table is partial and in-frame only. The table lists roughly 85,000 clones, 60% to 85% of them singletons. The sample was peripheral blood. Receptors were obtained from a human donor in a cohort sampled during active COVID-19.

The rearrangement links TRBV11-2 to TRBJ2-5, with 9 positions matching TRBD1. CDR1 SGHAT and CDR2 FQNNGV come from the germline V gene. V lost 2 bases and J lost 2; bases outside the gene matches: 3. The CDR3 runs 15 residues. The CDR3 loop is CASSLPGQGQETQYF. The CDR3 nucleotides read TGTGCCAGCAGCTTACCTGGACAGGGGCAAGAGACCCAGTACTTC. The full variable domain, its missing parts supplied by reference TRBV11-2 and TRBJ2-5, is EAGVAQSPRYKIIEKRQSVAFWCNPISGHATLYWYQQILGQGPKLLIQFQNNGVVDDSQLPKDRFSAERLKGVDSTLKIQPAKLEDSAVYLCASSLPGQGQETQYFGPGTRLLVL.

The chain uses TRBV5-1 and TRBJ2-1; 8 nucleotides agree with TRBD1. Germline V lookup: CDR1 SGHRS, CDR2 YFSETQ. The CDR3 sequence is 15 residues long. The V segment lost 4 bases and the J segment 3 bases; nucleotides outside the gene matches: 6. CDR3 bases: TGCGCCAGCAGCATGGACAGGGCGGACTACAATGAGCAGTTCTTC. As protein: CASSMDRADYNEQFF.

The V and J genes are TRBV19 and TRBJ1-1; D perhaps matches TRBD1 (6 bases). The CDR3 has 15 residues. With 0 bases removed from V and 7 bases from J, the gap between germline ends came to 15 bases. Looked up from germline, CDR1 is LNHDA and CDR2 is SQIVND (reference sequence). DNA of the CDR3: TGTGCCAGTAGTATAGATGCCAACAGGGTGAATGAAGCTTTCTTT. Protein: CASSIDANRVNEAFF.

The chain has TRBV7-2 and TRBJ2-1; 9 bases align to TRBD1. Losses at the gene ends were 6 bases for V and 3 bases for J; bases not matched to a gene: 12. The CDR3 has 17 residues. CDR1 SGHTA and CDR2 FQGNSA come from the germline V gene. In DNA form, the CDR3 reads TGTGCCAGCAGTTCGGACAGGGGTCCATACGGCTACAATGAGCAGTTCTTC. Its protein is CASSSDRGPYGYNEQFF.

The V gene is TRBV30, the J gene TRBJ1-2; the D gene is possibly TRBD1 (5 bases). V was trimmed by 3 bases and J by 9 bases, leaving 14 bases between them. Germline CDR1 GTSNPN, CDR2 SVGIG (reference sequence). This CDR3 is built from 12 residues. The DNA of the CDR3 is TGTGCCTGGAGCGCCCGCGGGGCGAGCTACACCTTC. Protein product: CAWSARGASYTF. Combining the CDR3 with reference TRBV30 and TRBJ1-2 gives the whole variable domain SQTIHQWPATLVQPVGSPLSLECTVEGTSNPNLYWYRQAAGRGLQLLFYSVGIGQISSEVPQNLSASRPQDRQFILSSKKLLLSDSGFYLCAWSARGASYTFGSGTRLTVV.

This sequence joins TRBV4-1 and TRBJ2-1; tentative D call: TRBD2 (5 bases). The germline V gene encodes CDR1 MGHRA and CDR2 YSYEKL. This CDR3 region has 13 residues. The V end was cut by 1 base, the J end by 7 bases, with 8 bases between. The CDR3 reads CASSQGLANEQFF. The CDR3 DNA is TGCGCCAGCAGCCAAGGCCTAGCTAATGAGCAGTTCTTC.

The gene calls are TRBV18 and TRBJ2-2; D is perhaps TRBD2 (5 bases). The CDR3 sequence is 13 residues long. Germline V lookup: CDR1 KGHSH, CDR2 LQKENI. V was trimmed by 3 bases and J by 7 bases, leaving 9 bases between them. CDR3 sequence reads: CASSPIGIGELFF. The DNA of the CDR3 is TGTGCCAGCTCACCGATCGGGATCGGGGAGCTGTTTTTT.

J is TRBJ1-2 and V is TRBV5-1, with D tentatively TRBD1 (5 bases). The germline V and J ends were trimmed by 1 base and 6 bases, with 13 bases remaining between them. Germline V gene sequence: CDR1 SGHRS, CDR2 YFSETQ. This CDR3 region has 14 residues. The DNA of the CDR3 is TGCGCCAGCAGCTTGCTGGGACTAGCAGATGGCTACACCTTC. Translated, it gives CASSLLGLADGYTF.

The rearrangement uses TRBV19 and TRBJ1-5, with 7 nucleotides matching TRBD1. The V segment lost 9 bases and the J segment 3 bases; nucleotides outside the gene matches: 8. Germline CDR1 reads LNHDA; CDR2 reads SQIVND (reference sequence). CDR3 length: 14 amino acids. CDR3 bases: TGTGCCAGCCGAAGGGGACAGATCAATCAGCCCCAGCATTTT. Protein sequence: CASRRGQINQPQHF.

This CDR3 is CASSRSFEAFF. DNA for the CDR3: TGTGCCAGCAGCCGTAGCTTTGAAGCTTTCTTT. The chain uses TRBV3-1 (or the pseudogene TRBV3-2) and TRBJ1-1; D is uncertain. V was pared by 4 bases and J by 7 bases, with 7 bases between. Germline CDR1 and CDR2: LGHDT and YNNKEL (reference sequence). CDR3 length: 11 residues.

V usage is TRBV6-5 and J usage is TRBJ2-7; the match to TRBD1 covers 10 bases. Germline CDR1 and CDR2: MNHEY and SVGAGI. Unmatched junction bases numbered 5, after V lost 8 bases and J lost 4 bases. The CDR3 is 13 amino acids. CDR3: CASGQGGFYEQYF. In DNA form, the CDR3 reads TGTGCCAGCGGACAGGGGGGCTTTTACGAGCAGTACTTC.

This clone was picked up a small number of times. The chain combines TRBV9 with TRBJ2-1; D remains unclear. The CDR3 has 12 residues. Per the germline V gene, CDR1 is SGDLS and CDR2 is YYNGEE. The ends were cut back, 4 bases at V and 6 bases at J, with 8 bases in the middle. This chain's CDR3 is CASSQRLNEQFF. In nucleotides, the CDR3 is TGTGCCAGCAGCCAGCGACTCAATGAGCAGTTCTTC. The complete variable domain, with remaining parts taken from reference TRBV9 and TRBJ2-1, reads DSGVTQTPKHLITATGQRVTLRCSPRSGDLSVYWYQQSLDQGLQFLIQYYNGEERAKGNILERFSAQQFPDLHSELNLSSLELGDSALYFCASSQRLNEQFFGPGTRLTVL.

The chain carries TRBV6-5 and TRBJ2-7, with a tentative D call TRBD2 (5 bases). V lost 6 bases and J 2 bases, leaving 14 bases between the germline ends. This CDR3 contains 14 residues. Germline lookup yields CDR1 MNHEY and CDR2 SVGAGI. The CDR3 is CASSILTGTYEQYF. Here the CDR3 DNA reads TGTGCCAGCAGCATCCTGACCGGGACCTACGAGCAGTACTTC.

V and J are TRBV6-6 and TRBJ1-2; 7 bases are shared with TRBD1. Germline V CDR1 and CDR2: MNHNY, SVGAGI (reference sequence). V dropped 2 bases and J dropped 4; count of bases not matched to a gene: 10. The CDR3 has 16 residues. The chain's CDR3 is CASSYSQTGNGYGYTF. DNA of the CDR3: TGTGCCAGCAGTTACAGCCAGACAGGGAATGGCTATGGCTACACCTTC.

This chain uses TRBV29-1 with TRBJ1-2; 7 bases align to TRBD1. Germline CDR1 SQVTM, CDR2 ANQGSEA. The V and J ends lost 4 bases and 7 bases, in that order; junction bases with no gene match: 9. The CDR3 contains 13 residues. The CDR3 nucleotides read TGCAGCGTTGGACAGGGAAAGGGAATTGGCTACACCTTC. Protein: CSVGQGKGIGYTF. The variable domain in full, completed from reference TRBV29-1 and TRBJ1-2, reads SAVISQKPSRDICQRGTSLTIQCQVDSQVTMMFWYRQQPGQSLTLIATANQGSEATYESGFVIDKFPISRPNLTFSTLTVSNMSPEDSSIYLCSVGQGKGIGYTFGSGTRLTVV.

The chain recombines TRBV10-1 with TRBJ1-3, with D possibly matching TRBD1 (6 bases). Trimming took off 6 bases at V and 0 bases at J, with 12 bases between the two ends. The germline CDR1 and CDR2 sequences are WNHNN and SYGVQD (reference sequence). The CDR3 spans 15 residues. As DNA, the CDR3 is TGCGCCAGCAGCCGCGACAGGAGCTCTGGAAACACCATATATTTT. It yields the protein CASSRDRSSGNTIYF.

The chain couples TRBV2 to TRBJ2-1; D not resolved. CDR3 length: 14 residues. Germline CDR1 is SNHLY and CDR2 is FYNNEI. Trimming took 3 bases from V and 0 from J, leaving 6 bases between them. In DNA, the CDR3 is TGTGCCAGCAGTGACAAAATCTCCTACAATGAGCAGTTCTTC. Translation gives CASSDKISYNEQFF. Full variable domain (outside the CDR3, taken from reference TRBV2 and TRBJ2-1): EPEVTQTPSHQVTQMGQEVILRCVPISNHLYFYWYRQILGQKVEFLVSFYNNEISEKSEIFDDQFSVERPDGSNFTLKIRSTKLEDSAMYFCASSDKISYNEQFFGPGTRLTVL.

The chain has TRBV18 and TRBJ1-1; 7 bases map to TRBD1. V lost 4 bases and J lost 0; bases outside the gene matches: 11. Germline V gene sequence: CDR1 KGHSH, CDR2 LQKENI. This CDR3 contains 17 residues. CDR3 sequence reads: CASSQLGRDSMNTEAFF. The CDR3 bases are TGTGCCAGCTCACAACTCGGACGGGACAGCATGAACACTGAAGCTTTCTTT.

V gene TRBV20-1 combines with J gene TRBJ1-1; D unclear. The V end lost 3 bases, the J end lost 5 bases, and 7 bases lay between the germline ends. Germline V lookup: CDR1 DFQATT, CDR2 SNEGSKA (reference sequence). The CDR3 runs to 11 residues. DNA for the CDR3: TGCAGTGCTAGCCGCGGGACTGAAGCTTTCTTT. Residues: CSASRGTEAFF.

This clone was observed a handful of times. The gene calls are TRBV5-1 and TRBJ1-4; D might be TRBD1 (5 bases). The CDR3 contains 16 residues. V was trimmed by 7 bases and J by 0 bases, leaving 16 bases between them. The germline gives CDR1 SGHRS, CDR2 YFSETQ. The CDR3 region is CASSQAAYATNEKLFF. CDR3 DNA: TGCGCCAGCTCACAGGCAGCATATGCAACTAATGAAAAACTGTTTTTT. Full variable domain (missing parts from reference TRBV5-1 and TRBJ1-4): KAGVTQTPRYLIKTRGQQVTLSCSPISGHRSVSWYQQTPGQGLQFLFEYFSETQRNKGNFPGRFSGRQFSNSRSEMNVSTLELGDSALYLCASSQAAYATNEKLFFGSGTQLSVL.

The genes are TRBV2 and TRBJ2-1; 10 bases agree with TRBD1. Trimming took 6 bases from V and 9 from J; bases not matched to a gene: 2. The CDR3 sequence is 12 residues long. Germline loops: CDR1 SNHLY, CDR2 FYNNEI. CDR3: CASRTGGVEQFF. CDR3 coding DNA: TGTGCCAGCAGGACAGGGGGCGTTGAGCAGTTCTTC.

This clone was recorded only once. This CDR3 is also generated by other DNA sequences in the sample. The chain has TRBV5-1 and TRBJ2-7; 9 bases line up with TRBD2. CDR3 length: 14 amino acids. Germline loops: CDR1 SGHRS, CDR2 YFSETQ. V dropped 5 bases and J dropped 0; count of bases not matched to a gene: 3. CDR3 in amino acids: CASSLTSGSYEQYF. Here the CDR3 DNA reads TGCGCCAGCAGTCTGACTAGCGGCTCCTACGAGCAGTACTTC.

CDR3 DNA sequence: TGTGCCAGCAGGCGGGACAGGGGCTCCGTCGGCGAGCAGTACTTC. Its protein is CASRRDRGSVGEQYF. The gene calls are TRBV2 and TRBJ2-7; 10 positions agree with TRBD1. Germline CDR1 is SNHLY and CDR2 is FYNNEI. V trimming: 6 bases; J trimming: 6 bases; junction bases outside the gene matches: 11. The CDR3 totals 15 residues.

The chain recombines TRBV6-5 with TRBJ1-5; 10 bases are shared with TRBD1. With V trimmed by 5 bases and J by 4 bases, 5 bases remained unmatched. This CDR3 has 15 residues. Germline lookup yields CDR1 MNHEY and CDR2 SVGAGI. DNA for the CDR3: TGTGCCAGCAGTCAGGACAGGGGGAGTAATCAGCCCCAGCATTTT. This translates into CASSQDRGSNQPQHF.

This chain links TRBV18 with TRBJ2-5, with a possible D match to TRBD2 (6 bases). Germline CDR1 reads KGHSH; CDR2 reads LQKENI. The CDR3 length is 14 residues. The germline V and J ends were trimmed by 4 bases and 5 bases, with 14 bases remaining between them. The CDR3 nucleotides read TGTGCCAGCTCACGAAGTCAGGAGGGCGAGACCCAGTACTTC. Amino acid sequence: CASSRSQEGETQYF.